This T cell receptor beta chain was observed in a study of blood T cell repertoires in COVID-19. Looking at the study overall: The study drew acute and convalescent COVID-19 samples from the United States, Italy and Spain. PBMCs, B-cell-depleted T cells, or T cells were the source of the cDNA or gDNA that made up the material.

Under the authors' procedure: Amplification with reference gene primers provided the estimates of nucleated cell counts. TCRdb's copy holds only in-frame clones and misses some; the assay was immunoSEQ multiplex PCR. The V and J calls and clone size are taken from that table; D and trimming were inferred from the DNA. The profile shows under 100,000 clones, around 82% of them singletons. This CDR3 has 16 amino acids. Trimming took 4 bases from V and 3 from J, leaving 21 bases between them. CDR1 and CDR2 from the germline V gene are SQVTM and ANQGSEA. Sequenced material: peripheral blood. The chain joins TRBV29-1 to TRBJ1-1; D unresolved. This TCR derives from an elderly woman with COVID-19, enrolled during active disease. CDR3 DNA: TGCAGCGTTGTCAATGCCGGCGCCCGCAGGTACACTGAAGCTTTCTTT. It is translated as CSVVNAGARRYTEAFF.